This TCR beta chain is drawn from a study of human T cells and chemical hapten exposure. TCRdb independently ran MiXCR on the RACE reads; one entry per CDR3 protein. The data hold more than 250,000 distinct CDR3 sequences, with over 8% observed a single time. The V and J ends lost 7 bases and 6 bases respectively, with 15 bases between them. The CDR3 is 14 residues long. Time point meaning: pre-sensitization, week 0. Regarding treatment: therapeutic diphenylcyclopropenone sensitization with weekly scalp DPC. The TCR originated in a woman between 40 and 55 years old with alopecia areata. Some clones in this sample may be carry-over from other donors' samples. This specimen was whole blood, taken in connection with sensitization to the hapten diphenylcyclopropenone (DPC). The chain has TRBV12-3 or TRBV12-4 and TRBJ2-2; no definite D call. This chain's CDR3 is CASMVTRNAGELFF. In DNA form, the CDR3 reads TGTGCCAGCATGGTAACCCGTAATGCCGGGGAGCTGTTTTTT.